In this sample, the clone carrying this T cell receptor (beta chain) turned up a few times. A junction boundary mismatches the germline segment, possibly from a read error. This sample is drawn from a study of T cells after yellow fever vaccination. TCRdb used MiXCR to reprocess the 5' RACE reads, holding one entry per CDR3 protein. The sample shows some 29,000 distinct CDR3 sequences, under 6% of them seen only once. The CDR3 length is 14 residues. Germline lookup yields CDR1 SGHTA and CDR2 FQGNSA. The V call is TRBV7-2, the J call TRBJ2-1; tentative D call: TRBD2 (5 bases). The sample in question was CD8+ T cells sorted from PBMCs, obtained 10 days after the yellow fever booster vaccination. The clonotype originates from a young man who received the YFV17D yellow fever vaccine. DNA of the CDR3: TGTGCCAGCAGCTTAATGAGCGGTTACAATGAGCAGTTATTC. Protein product: CASSLMSGYNEQLF. Based on the CDR3 plus reference TRBV7-2 and TRBJ2-1, the full variable domain is GAGVSQSPSNKVTEKGKDVELRCDPISGHTALYWYRQSLGQGLEFLIYFQGNSAPDKSGLPSDRFSAERTGGSVSTLTIQRTQQEDSAVYLCASSLMSGYNEQLFGPGTRLTVL.